This T cell receptor beta chain was sequenced for a study of long-term antiretroviral therapy in people with HIV. Study summary: In the earliest collections, sampling predates the 2015 immediate-ART recommendation by about a decade.

Assay version v3.0 of immunoSEQ was used, and it was run at survey level. Measured with immunoSEQ multiplex PCR; TCRdb has only the in-frame clones, and not every one. The table has about 20,000 clones, 85% to 90% seen once. Germline lookup yields CDR1 SGHKS and CDR2 YYEKEE (reference sequence). The V and J ends lost 0 bases and 4 bases respectively, with 2 bases between them. This CDR3 is 11 amino acids long. On this clone: Antigen: not known.

Study outcomes and limitations: Among HIV repertoires, CDR3 length ranges were narrower than those of controls. In samples taken after ART, diversity increased but remained below transplant donor control levels.

HIV-positive participants were all treated in the United States. The sequence came from a man between 50 and 59 years old with HIV. The rearrangement joins TRBV5-5 to TRBJ2-7; D is uncertain. The specimen comprised unsorted PBMCs, sampled 4.2 years after starting antiretroviral therapy. The CDR3, as DNA: TGTGCCAGCAGCTTGGAGTACGAGCAGTACTTC. Protein sequence: CASSLEYEQYF.